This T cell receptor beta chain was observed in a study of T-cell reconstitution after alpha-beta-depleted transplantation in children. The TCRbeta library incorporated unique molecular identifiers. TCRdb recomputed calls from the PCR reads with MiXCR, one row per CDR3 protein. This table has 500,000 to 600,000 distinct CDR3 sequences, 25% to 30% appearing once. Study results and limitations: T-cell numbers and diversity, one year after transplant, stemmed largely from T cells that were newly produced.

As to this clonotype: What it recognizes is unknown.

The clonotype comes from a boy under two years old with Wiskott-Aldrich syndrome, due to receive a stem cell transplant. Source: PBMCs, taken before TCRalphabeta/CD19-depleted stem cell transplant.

The CDR3 loop reads CASGPEVWANEQFF. The CDR3 nucleotides are TGCGCCAGCGGCCCCGAGGTGTGGGCCAATGAGCAGTTCTTC. This rearrangement joins TRBV5-1 to TRBJ2-1; D not certain. Germline CDR1 and CDR2: SGHRS and YFSETQ. The V end was cut by 7 bases, the J end by 6 bases, with 17 bases between. CDR3 length: 14 amino acids. Based on the CDR3 plus reference TRBV5-1 and TRBJ2-1, the full variable domain is KAGVTQTPRYLIKTRGQQVTLSCSPISGHRSVSWYQQTPGQGLQFLFEYFSETQRNKGNFPGRFSGRQFSNSRSEMNVSTLELGDSALYLCASGPEVWANEQFFGPGTRLTVL.